A single sample gave rise to the 2 T cell receptor beta chains below, sequenced in a study of shared clonotypes between healthy human individuals (dated by TCRdb to the early 2020s). Preparation of the library involved the immunoSEQ multiplex PCR assay. What TCRdb holds here is the immuneACCESS table cut down to in-frame rearrangements. Part of the clones is not present; checked against another copy, under half of the missing clones reflect an unresolved V gene, and the others are unexplained. This sample gives about 1.1 million clones in total; 78% of them show up just once. The ten largest make up roughly 0.55% of the sample. The sequenced material came from memory CD4+ T cells from PBMCs. The cell subset or site label for this specimen denotes: CD45RA-negative fraction. These TCRs come from a man aged 18 to 30 in good health. Some clones in this sample may be carry-over from other donors' samples.

There are many counts of this clone. The same CDR3 also results from other DNA sequences found in this sample. The chain employs TRBV5-1 and TRBJ2-5; 8 bases agree with TRBD1. V lost 4 bases and J lost 1; bases outside the gene matches: 6. The CDR3 is made up of 15 amino acids. CDR1 and CDR2 from the germline V gene are SGHRS and YFSETQ. CDR3 region: CASSTTGQAQETQYF. The CDR3, as DNA: TGCGCCAGCAGCACGACGGGACAGGCCCAAGAGACCCAGTACTTC.

This clone appeared a few times. The chain joins TRBV7-2 to TRBJ2-7; 7 positions match TRBD2. CDR1 is SGHTA and CDR2 is FQGNSA in the germline V gene. The V and J ends lost 1 base and 7 bases, in that order; junction bases with no gene match: 7. This CDR3 comprises 14 residues. The CDR3 DNA reads as TGTGCCAGCAGCTTAGGCGGGAGCGTCGTAGAGCAGTACTTC. Protein product: CASSLGGSVVEQYF.